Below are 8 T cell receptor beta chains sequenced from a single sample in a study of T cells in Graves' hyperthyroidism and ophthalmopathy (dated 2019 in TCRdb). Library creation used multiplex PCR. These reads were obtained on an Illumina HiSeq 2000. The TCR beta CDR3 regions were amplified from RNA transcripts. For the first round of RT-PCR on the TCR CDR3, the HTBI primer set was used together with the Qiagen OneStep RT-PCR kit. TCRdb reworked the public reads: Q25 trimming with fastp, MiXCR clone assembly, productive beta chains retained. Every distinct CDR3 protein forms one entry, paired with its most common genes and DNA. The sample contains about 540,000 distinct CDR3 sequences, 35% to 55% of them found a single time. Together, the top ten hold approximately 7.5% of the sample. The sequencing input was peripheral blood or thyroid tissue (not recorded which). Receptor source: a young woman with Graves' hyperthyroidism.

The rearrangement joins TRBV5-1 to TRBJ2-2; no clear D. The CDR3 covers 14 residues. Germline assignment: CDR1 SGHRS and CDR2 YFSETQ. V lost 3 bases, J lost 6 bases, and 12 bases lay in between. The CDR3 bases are TGCGCCAGCAGCTATAGGGCAACCCCCGGGGAGCTGTTTTTT. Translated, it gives CASSYRATPGELFF.

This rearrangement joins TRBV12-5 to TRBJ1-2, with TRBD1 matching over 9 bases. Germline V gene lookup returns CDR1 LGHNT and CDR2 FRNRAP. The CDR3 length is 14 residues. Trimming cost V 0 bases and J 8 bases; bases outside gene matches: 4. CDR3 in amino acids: CASGLVGQGNGYTF. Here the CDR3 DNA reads TGTGCTAGTGGTTTGGTAGGACAGGGGAACGGCTACACCTTC.

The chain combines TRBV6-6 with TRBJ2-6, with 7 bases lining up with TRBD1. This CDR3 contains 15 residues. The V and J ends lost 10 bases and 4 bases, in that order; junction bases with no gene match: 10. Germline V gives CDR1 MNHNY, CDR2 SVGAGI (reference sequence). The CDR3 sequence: CATRTGGAGANVLTF. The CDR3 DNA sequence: TGTGCCACCAGGACAGGCGGTGCCGGGGCCAACGTCCTGACTTTC.

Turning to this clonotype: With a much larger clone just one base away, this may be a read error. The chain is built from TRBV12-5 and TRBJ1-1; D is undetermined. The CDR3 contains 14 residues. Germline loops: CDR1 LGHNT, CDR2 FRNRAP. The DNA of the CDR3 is TGTGCTAGTGGTTTAGACATAATTAACGCTGAAGCTTCCTTT. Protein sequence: CASGLDIINAEASF.

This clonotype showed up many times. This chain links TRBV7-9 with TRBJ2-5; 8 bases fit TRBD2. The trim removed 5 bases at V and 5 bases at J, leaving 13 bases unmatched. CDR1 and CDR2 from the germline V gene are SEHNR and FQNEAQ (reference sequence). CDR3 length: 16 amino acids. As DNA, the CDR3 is TGTGCCAGCAGCCCGGTCCGAGGGACTAGGGTGGAGACCCAGTACTTC. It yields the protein CASSPVRGTRVETQYF.

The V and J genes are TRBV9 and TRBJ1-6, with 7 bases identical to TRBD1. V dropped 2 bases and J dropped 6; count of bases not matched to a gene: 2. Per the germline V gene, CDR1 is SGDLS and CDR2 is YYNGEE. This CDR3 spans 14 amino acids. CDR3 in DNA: TGTGCCAGCAGCGTTTGGGACAGTAATTCACCCCTCCACTTT. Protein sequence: CASSVWDSNSPLHF.

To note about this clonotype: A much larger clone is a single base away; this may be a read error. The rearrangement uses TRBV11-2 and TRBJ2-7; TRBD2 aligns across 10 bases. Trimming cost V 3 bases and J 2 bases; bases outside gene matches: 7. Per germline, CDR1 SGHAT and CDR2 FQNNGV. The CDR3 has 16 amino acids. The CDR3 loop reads CASSLGRLAGAYEQYF. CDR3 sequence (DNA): TGTGCCAGCAGCTTGGGGAGGCTAGCGGGGGCCTACGAGCAGTACTTC.

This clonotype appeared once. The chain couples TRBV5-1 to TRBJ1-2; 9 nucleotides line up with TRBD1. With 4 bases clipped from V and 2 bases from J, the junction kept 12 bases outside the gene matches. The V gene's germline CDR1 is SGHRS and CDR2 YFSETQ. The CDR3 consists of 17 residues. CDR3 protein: CASSPRRTGDWNYGYTF. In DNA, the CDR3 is TGCGCCAGCAGCCCTCGAAGGACAGGGGATTGGAACTATGGCTACACCTTC.